The 4 T cell receptor beta chains below all came from one sample that was sequenced in a study of T-cell reconstitution after alpha-beta-depleted transplantation in children. Unique molecular identifiers were incorporated into the prepared TCRbeta library. TCRdb re-derived calls from the PCR reads in MiXCR, one entry per CDR3 protein. The repertoire includes hundreds of thousands of distinct CDR3 sequences, around 12% of them detected once, and about 2.6% sits in the top ten. Sample: PBMCs from the stem cell graft donor, taken from the stem cell graft. These receptors were collected from a human donor who donated a stem cell graft to a child with acute lymphoblastic leukemia.

At least ten counts were recorded for this clonotype. The V call is TRBV20-1, the J call TRBJ2-5; a possible D gene is TRBD2 (5 bases). The germline V and J ends were trimmed by 6 bases and 5 bases, with 25 bases remaining between them. The germline CDR1 and CDR2 sequences are DFQATT and SNEGSKA (reference sequence). The CDR3 is made up of 16 amino acids. This CDR3 reads CSATGPGSLGWETQYF. The CDR3 DNA is TGCAGTGCAACCGGCCCGGGGTCGCTTGGGTGGGAGACCCAGTACTTC.

This clonotype was seen a handful of times. CDR3 DNA sequence: TGTGCCAGCAGTTACCTCAGGTTACCCAGCTCCTACAATGAGCAGTTCTTC. The encoded protein is CASSYLRLPSSYNEQFF. The V call is TRBV6-5, the J call TRBJ2-1; no firm D call. The CDR3 consists of 17 residues. V was cut by 2 bases and J by 0 bases, with 14 bases left in between. CDR1 is MNHEY, CDR2 SVGAGI, per germline.

There are many counts of this clonotype. This rearrangement joins TRBV12-3 or TRBV12-4 to TRBJ1-2; D may be TRBD1 (5 bases). The CDR3 extends over 13 amino acids. V lost 4 bases and J 4 bases, leaving 10 bases between the germline ends. CDR3 sequence reads: CASSYPGSYGYTF. DNA for the CDR3: TGTGCCAGCAGTTATCCAGGGAGCTATGGCTACACCTTC.

The CDR3: CSVEGAGDYGYTF. The CDR3 DNA follows: TGCAGCGTTGAGGGGGCCGGGGACTATGGCTACACCTTC. The chain uses TRBV29-1 and TRBJ1-2, with a tentative D call TRBD1 (6 bases). Trimming took off 3 bases at V and 3 bases at J, with 11 bases between the two ends. This CDR3 has 13 residues. Germline CDR1 reads SQVTM; CDR2 reads ANQGSEA.